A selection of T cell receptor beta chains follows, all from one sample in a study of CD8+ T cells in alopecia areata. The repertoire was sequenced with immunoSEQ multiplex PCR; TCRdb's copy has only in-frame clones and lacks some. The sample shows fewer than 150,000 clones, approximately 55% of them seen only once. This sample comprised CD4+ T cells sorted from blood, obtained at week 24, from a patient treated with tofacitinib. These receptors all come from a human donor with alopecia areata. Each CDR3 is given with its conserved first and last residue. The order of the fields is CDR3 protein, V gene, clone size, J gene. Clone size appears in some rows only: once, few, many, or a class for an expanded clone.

CDR3 protein: CAVHGRGPLDEQYF
V gene: TRBV6-1
clone size: -
J gene: TRBJ2-7

CDR3 protein: CASSQDLMRGRPGNTIYF
V gene: TRBV4-1
clone size: few
J gene: TRBJ1-3

CDR3 protein: CAISEMGNYGYTF
V gene: TRBV10-3
clone size: -
J gene: TRBJ1-2

CDR3 protein: CASSWAGNTEAFF
V gene: TRBV28
clone size: -
J gene: TRBJ1-1

CDR3 protein: CASSQVGALEGTTNEKLFF
V gene: TRBV4-2
clone size: -
J gene: TRBJ1-4

CDR3 protein: CAWSRNGILYGYTF
V gene: TRBV30
clone size: few
J gene: TRBJ1-2

CDR3 protein: CASSATIAGGQETQYF
V gene: TRBV2
clone size: -
J gene: TRBJ2-5

CDR3 protein: CASSGTVGNTEAFF
V gene: TRBV9
clone size: -
J gene: TRBJ1-1

CDR3 protein: CAWSVSGSTEAFF
V gene: TRBV30
clone size: -
J gene: TRBJ1-1

CDR3 protein: CASGSLTVHNEQFF
V gene: TRBV12-5
clone size: -
J gene: TRBJ2-1

CDR3 protein: CAGGGNQPQHF
V gene: TRBV20-1
clone size: few
J gene: TRBJ1-5

CDR3 protein: CASRARGLNSPLHF
V gene: TRBV23-1
clone size: -
J gene: TRBJ1-6

CDR3 protein: CASSRRGNYGYTF
V gene: TRBV14
clone size: -
J gene: TRBJ1-2

CDR3 protein: CASSPTGTAQGPQYF
V gene: TRBV7-2
clone size: -
J gene: TRBJ2-5

CDR3 protein: CAWSGPGQVNQPQHF
V gene: TRBV30
clone size: -
J gene: TRBJ1-5

CDR3 protein: CASSWGQSTDTQYF
V gene: TRBV19
clone size: few
J gene: TRBJ2-3

CDR3 protein: CASTERAGGMETQYF
V gene: TRBV7-2
clone size: few
J gene: TRBJ2-5

CDR3 protein: CASSPPSTDTQYF
V gene: TRBV7-2
clone size: -
J gene: TRBJ2-3

CDR3 protein: CAWSRLAGGVGELFF
V gene: TRBV30
clone size: -
J gene: TRBJ2-2

CDR3 protein: CASSLVVGLAGANVLTF
V gene: TRBV5-1
clone size: -
J gene: TRBJ2-6

CDR3 protein: CASRLGAQNQPQHF
V gene: TRBV7-8
clone size: few
J gene: TRBJ1-5

CDR3 protein: CASSGQGPDQPQHF
V gene: TRBV6-1
clone size: once
J gene: TRBJ1-5

CDR3 protein: CASSLEGTSENEQFF
V gene: TRBV7-8
clone size: -
J gene: TRBJ2-1

CDR3 protein: CASSRTILDSPYEQYF
V gene: TRBV11-2
clone size: once
J gene: TRBJ2-7

CDR3 protein: CATHKQSTDTQYF
V gene: TRBV25-1
clone size: -
J gene: TRBJ2-3

CDR3 protein: CASSSWTGGSGYTF
V gene: TRBV5-4
clone size: few
J gene: TRBJ1-2

CDR3 protein: CASRGTGANVLTF
V gene: TRBV5-1
clone size: few
J gene: TRBJ2-6

CDR3 protein: CSVEPAAGVGAFF
V gene: TRBV29-1
clone size: -
J gene: TRBJ1-1

CDR3 protein: CASSSGDREDQPQHF
V gene: TRBV5-1
clone size: -
J gene: TRBJ1-5

CDR3 protein: CAWGTGRTEAFF
V gene: TRBV30
clone size: -
J gene: TRBJ1-1

CDR3 protein: CASSQPRETQYF
V gene: TRBV4-1
clone size: -
J gene: TRBJ2-5

CDR3 protein: CASSLEAVGHHLAF
V gene: TRBV5-1
clone size: few
J gene: TRBJ2-7

CDR3 protein: CASSLGGSRETQYF
V gene: TRBV5-1
clone size: -
J gene: TRBJ2-5

CDR3 protein: CASSLRLAGGLGDEQFF
V gene: TRBV7-9
clone size: once
J gene: TRBJ2-1

CDR3 protein: CASIKGQPQHF
V gene: TRBV6-5
clone size: -
J gene: TRBJ1-5

CDR3 protein: CASTPGGETQYF
V gene: TRBV7-2
clone size: -
J gene: TRBJ2-5

CDR3 protein: CASSQEGQATEQFF
V gene: TRBV4-1
clone size: few
J gene: TRBJ2-1

CDR3 protein: CASSPGQGVTGELFF
V gene: TRBV4-2
clone size: -
J gene: TRBJ2-2

CDR3 protein: CSGTTNWGEKLFF
V gene: TRBV29-1
clone size: -
J gene: TRBJ1-4

CDR3 protein: CASKLAGGLWNEQFF
V gene: TRBV7-2
clone size: -
J gene: TRBJ2-1

CDR3 protein: CASSLRTGGISEQYF
V gene: TRBV11-2
clone size: -
J gene: TRBJ2-7

CDR3 protein: CASSPNSGTEAFF
V gene: TRBV18
clone size: -
J gene: TRBJ1-1

CDR3 protein: CSVSGTGSSYEQYF
V gene: TRBV29-1
clone size: -
J gene: TRBJ2-7

CDR3 protein: CASSHRAEQYF
V gene: TRBV6-5
clone size: -
J gene: TRBJ2-7